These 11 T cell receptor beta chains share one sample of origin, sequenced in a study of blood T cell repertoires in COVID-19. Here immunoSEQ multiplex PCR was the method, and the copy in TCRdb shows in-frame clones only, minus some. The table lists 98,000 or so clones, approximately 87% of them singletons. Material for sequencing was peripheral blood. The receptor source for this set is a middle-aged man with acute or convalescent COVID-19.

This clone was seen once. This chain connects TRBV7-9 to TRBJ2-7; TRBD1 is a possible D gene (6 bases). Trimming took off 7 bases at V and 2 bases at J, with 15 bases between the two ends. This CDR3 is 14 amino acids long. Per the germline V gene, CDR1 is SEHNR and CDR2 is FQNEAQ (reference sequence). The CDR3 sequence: CASTPPGDTYEQYF. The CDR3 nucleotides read TGTGCCAGCACCCCGCCAGGGGACACCTACGAGCAGTACTTC.

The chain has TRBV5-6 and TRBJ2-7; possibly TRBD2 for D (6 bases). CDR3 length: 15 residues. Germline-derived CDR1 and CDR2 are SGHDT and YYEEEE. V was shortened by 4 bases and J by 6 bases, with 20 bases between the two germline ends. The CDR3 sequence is CASSPNLAGSSEQYF. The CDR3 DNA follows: TGTGCCAGCAGCCCGAATTTGGCCGGGAGCTCCGAGCAGTACTTC.

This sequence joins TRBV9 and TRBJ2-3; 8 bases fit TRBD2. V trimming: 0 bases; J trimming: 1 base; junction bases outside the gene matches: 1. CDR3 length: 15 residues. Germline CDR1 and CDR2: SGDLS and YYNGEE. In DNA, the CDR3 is TGTGCCAGCAGCGTAGAAGCGGGAGGCACAGATACGCAGTATTTT. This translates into CASSVEAGGTDTQYF.

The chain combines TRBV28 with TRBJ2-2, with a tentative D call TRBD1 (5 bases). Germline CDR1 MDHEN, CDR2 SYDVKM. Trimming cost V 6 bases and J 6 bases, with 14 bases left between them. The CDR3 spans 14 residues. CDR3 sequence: CASSSQRGPGELFF. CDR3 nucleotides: TGTGCCAGCAGCTCACAAAGGGGTCCCGGGGAGCTGTTTTTT.

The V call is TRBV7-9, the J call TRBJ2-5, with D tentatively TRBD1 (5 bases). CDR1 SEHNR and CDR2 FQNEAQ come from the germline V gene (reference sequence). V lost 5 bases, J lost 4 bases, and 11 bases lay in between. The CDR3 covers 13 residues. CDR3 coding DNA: TGTGCCAGCAGCCATTCAGGGCGAGAGACCCAGTACTTC. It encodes CASSHSGRETQYF.

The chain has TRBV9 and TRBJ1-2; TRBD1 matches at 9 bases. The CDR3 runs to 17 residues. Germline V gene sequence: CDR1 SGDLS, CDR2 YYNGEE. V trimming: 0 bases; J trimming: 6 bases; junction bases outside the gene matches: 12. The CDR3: CASSVVGRGQGVHGYTF. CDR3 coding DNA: TGTGCCAGCAGCGTAGTCGGTAGGGGACAGGGCGTCCATGGCTACACCTTC.

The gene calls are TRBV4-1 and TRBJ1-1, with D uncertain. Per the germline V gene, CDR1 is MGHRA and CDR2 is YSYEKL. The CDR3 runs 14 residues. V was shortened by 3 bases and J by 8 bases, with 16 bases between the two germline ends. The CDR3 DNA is TGCGCCAGCAGCCAGTCCGTGGGCTTTTGGGAAGCTTTCTTT. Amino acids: CASSQSVGFWEAFF.

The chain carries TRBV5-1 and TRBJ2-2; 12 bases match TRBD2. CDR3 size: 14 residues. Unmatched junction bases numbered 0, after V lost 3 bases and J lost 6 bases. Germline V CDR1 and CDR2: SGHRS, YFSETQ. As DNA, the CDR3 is TGCGCCAGCAGCTCTAGCGGGAGGGCCGGGGAGCTGTTTTTT. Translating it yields CASSSSGRAGELFF.

The CDR3 DNA sequence: TGTGCCAGCAGTTTTCGGCAGGTGAAAGAGACCCAGTACTTC. It translates to CASSFRQVKETQYF. This chain uses TRBV28 with TRBJ2-5; D gene unclear. The CDR3 covers 14 residues. Looked up from germline, CDR1 is MDHEN and CDR2 is SYDVKM. The V end was cut by 3 bases, the J end by 3 bases, with 11 bases between.

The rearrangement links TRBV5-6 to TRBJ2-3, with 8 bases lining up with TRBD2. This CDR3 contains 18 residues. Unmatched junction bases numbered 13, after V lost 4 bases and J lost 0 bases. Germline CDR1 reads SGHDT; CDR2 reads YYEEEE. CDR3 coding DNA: TGTGCCAGCAGCCCCGGACTAGCCATCCCTACTAGCACAGATACGCAGTATTTT. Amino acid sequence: CASSPGLAIPTSTDTQYF. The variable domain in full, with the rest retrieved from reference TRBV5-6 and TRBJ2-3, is DAGVTQSPTHLIKTRGQQVTLRCSPKSGHDTVSWYQQALGQGPQFIFQYYEEEERQRGNFPDRFSGHQFPNYSSELNVNALLLGDSALYLCASSPGLAIPTSTDTQYFGPGTRLTVL.

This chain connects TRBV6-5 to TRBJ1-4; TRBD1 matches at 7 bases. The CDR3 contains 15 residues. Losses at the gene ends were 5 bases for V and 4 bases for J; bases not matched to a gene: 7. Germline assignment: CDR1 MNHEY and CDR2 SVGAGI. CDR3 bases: TGTGCCAGCAGTCGCCGGGACAGCGGTAATGAAAAACTGTTTTTT. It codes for CASSRRDSGNEKLFF.